This T cell receptor beta chain was recovered during a study of blood T cell repertoires in COVID-19. Study at large: Both acute and convalescent COVID-19 samples were obtained from the United States, Italy and Spain. From T cells, B-cell-depleted T cells, or PBMCs came the material, which was cDNA or gDNA.

The CDR3 runs to 14 residues. Trimming shortened V by 0 bases and J by 4 bases, and 10 bases separated the two germline ends. Per germline, CDR1 SGHRS and CDR2 YFSETQ. Authors' data handling: Reference gene primer amplification gave estimated nucleated cell counts. Clones were read by immunoSEQ multiplex PCR, and TCRdb kept only the in-frame ones, dropping some. V, J and clone size were drawn from that table, and D and trimming were deduced from the DNA. The table lists fewer than 200,000 clones, roughly 82% of them singletons. This clonotype originated in a woman in her seventies with acute or convalescent COVID-19. V is TRBV5-1 and J is TRBJ1-1; unclear D gene. Source material: peripheral blood. The CDR3 spells CASSLGRLVTEAFF. As DNA, the CDR3 is TGCGCCAGCAGCTTGGGCAGGTTAGTCACTGAAGCTTTCTTT.